This TCR beta chain stems from a study of cytotoxic CD8 clonotypes in ibrutinib-treated CLL. Background on the study: A mean of roughly 260,000 productive templates and 100,000 or so productive rearrangements was obtained per sample. Study-wide results and limits: The public clonotypes identified were infrequent and showed contraction or stability on treatment. Higher circulating CD8+ T-cell counts strongly accompanied higher baseline clonality, above age-matched healthy donors.

Repertoires were generated with immunoSEQ multiplex PCR, while TCRdb's copy carries only in-frame clones and drops some. The sample lists about 45,000 clones, over 50% occurring once. With regard to this clone: The target antigen is unknown.

V was trimmed by 7 bases and J by 2 bases, leaving 16 bases between them. The germline gives CDR1 SNHLY, CDR2 FYNNEI. The CDR3 is 15 amino acids. This material consisted of PBMCs, taken after 24 months of ibrutinib treatment. This TCR derives from a human donor with chronic lymphocytic leukemia. V gene TRBV2 combines with J gene TRBJ2-3, with D possibly being TRBD1 (5 bases). The CDR3 sequence: CASTLVGLPTDTQYF. CDR3 bases: TGTGCCAGCACCCTCGTGGGGCTCCCCACAGATACGCAGTATTTT.